The present T cell receptor beta chain was sequenced within a study of blood T cell repertoires in COVID-19. Only a few counts were recorded for this clone. Assay used: immunoSEQ multiplex PCR; TCRdb lists only in-frame clones, some missing. The profile shows around 140,000 clones, just over 85% of them singletons. The germline CDR1 and CDR2 sequences are LGHNT and FRNRAP. The CDR3 consists of 18 residues. V shed 3 bases and J 0 bases; nucleotides not matched to a gene: 9. Sequenced input: peripheral blood. The source of this sequence is an older woman with acute or convalescent COVID-19. V and J are TRBV12-5 and TRBJ2-3, with 10 bases matching TRBD1. CDR3 region: CASGFSVGQGVSTDTQYF. CDR3 in DNA: TGTGCTAGTGGTTTCTCAGTTGGACAGGGGGTTAGCACAGATACGCAGTATTTT.